The 29 T cell receptor beta chains reported below all come from one sample, sequenced in a study of read filtering for tumor transcriptome and immune sequencing (TCRdb year 2020). Sequencing instrument: Illumina HiSeq 4000. TCR libraries were built from 400 ng RNA with the Immunoverse kit, using molecular barcoded adaptors covering alpha/delta and beta/gamma chains. Starting from the raw public reads, TCRdb applied fastp trimming at Q25, assembled clones with MiXCR and retained in-frame beta chains. Here each entry gathers all rows of one CDR3 protein and keeps the most common genes and DNA. The sample includes some 19,000 distinct CDR3 sequences, with approximately 20% observed a single time. The leading ten clones occupy less than 25% of the sample. The source material was a population of CD138-negative cells sorted from bone marrow. Per the publication, the cell subset or site label means: bone marrow mononuclear cells depleted of CD138+ plasma/myeloma cells by negative magnetic selection. Source of these receptors: a donor at least 40 years old with multiple myeloma.

The chain combines TRBV4-3 with TRBJ2-7; no reliable D call. The CDR3 is 15 amino acids. Germline CDR1 and CDR2: LGHNA and YSLEER. The V and J ends lost 0 bases and 2 bases respectively, with 11 bases between them. The CDR3 sequence is CASSQEYPGPYEQYF. In DNA form, the CDR3 reads TGCGCCAGCAGCCAAGAGTACCCAGGCCCCTACGAGCAGTACTTC.

Notes on this clonotype: The germline gene is not matched at one end of the junction; a read error may be the cause. V is TRBV12-3 or TRBV12-4 and J is TRBJ2-1; 9 bases are shared with TRBD2. This CDR3 is 17 amino acids long. The DNA of the CDR3 is TGTGCCAGCAGTTTTTCCTCTTGGCGGGAGGGTTACAATGAGCAGCTCTTC. This translates into CASSFSSWREGYNEQLF.

This clonotype was counted at least ten times. The rearrangement links TRBV28 to TRBJ2-6; 7 bases align to TRBD2. Per the germline V gene, CDR1 is MDHEN and CDR2 is SYDVKM. V gave up 6 bases and J gave up 0 bases; unmatched junction bases: 5. This CDR3 is 16 amino acids long. The CDR3 nucleotides read TGTGCCAGCAGCTGGGGGGGTATCTCTGGGGCCAACGTCCTGACTTTC. Encoded protein: CASSWGGISGANVLTF. Full variable domain (rest looked up from reference TRBV28 and TRBJ2-6): DVKVTQSSRYLVKRTGEKVFLECVQDMDHENMFWYRQDPGLGLRLIYFSYDVKMKEKGDIPEGYSVSREKKERFSLILESASTNQTSMYLCASSWGGISGANVLTFGAGSRLTVL.

This clonotype was counted many times. V gene TRBV20-1 combines with J gene TRBJ2-1; 9 bases line up with TRBD2. J gave up 8 bases and V 4 bases, and 15 bases lay outside the gene matches. The CDR3 runs 16 residues. CDR1 DFQATT and CDR2 SNEGSKA come from the germline V gene (reference sequence). The CDR3 DNA reads TGCAGTGCTATGACGATAGCGGGAGTGCTCCGCGATGAGCAGTTCTTC. As protein: CSAMTIAGVLRDEQFF.

The V and J genes are TRBV7-8 and TRBJ2-3; no firm D call. V dropped 2 bases and J dropped 5 bases, with 11 bases sitting between them. Germline V CDR1 and CDR2: SGHVS, FQNEAQ. The CDR3 length is 14 residues. The CDR3 reads CASSLMGSKDTQYF. As DNA, the CDR3 is TGTGCCAGCAGCTTAATGGGGTCGAAAGATACGCAGTATTTT.

The table lists this clonotype with many counts. This chain uses TRBV29-1 with TRBJ2-7, with a weak D call TRBD1 (5 bases). Germline V CDR1 and CDR2: SQVTM, ANQGSEA. The CDR3 has 13 amino acids. The germline V and J ends were trimmed by 7 bases and 2 bases, with 15 bases remaining between them. This chain's CDR3 is CSAKLDTTYEQYF. CDR3 DNA sequence: TGCAGCGCAAAGTTGGACACAACCTACGAGCAGTACTTC.

This clonotype appeared many times. The chain combines TRBV2 with TRBJ2-1; TRBD2 is a possible D gene (6 bases). Germline V gives CDR1 SNHLY, CDR2 FYNNEI. Trimming took 10 bases from V and 1 from J, leaving 17 bases between them. The CDR3 has 15 amino acids. The CDR3 DNA reads TGTGCCACAAGGACGGGGGAAAGTTCCTACAATGAGCAGTTCTTC. Residues: CATRTGESSYNEQFF.

The sample holds many counts of this clonotype. The chain has TRBV7-9 and TRBJ2-1; 8 bases are shared with TRBD1. The CDR3 spans 13 residues. With V trimmed by 5 bases and J by 6 bases, 3 bases remained unmatched. Germline CDR1 SEHNR, CDR2 FQNEAQ (reference sequence). Written as DNA, the CDR3 is TGTGCCAGCAGCCCGACAGGGGTCAATGAGCAGTTCTTC. It yields the protein CASSPTGVNEQFF. Full variable domain (missing parts from reference TRBV7-9 and TRBJ2-1): DTGVSQNPRHKITKRGQNVTFRCDPISEHNRLYWYRQTLGQGPEFLTYFQNEAQLEKSRLLSDRFSAERPKGSFSTLEIQRTEQGDSAMYLCASSPTGVNEQFFGPGTRLTVL.

Comment on this clonotype: A read error is possible here, since a much larger clone lies one base away. The CDR3 ends on some other residue instead of the conserved phenylalanine or tryptophan, so this is likely a read error. This rearrangement joins TRBV20-1 to TRBJ2-7; TRBD1 might be the D (6 bases). Germline-derived CDR1 and CDR2 are DFQATT and SNEGSKA (reference sequence). The CDR3 has 14 residues. Trimming removed 5 bases from V and 3 bases from J, with 17 bases in between. The CDR3, as DNA: TGCAGTGCTGGATCCACAGGGAACAACTACGAGCAGTACCTC. As protein: CSAGSTGNNYEQYL.

The chain recombines TRBV20-1 with TRBJ2-1; D not certain. The germline V gene has CDR1 DFQATT and CDR2 SNEGSKA (reference sequence). The CDR3 spans 13 residues. Trimming took off 3 bases at V and 11 bases at J, with 17 bases between the two ends. The DNA for the CDR3 is TGCAGTGCTAGCGGGCCCCCCGTGGGTAAGCAGTTCTTC. Protein sequence: CSASGPPVGKQFF.

This clonotype has ten or more counts. The CDR3: CSAQLRLGASGREQFF. The CDR3 DNA follows: TGCAGTGCCCAACTAAGGCTGGGGGCCAGCGGTAGAGAGCAGTTCTTC. J is TRBJ2-1 and V is TRBV20-1; D is possibly TRBD1 (6 bases). CDR1 and CDR2 (germline): DFQATT, SNEGSKA (reference sequence). This CDR3 region has 16 residues. V was cut by 6 bases and J by 10 bases, with 28 bases left in between.

The chain combines TRBV29-1 with TRBJ2-5, with D maybe TRBD2 (5 bases). V shed 4 bases and J shed 5 bases, with 14 bases lying between them. The CDR3 totals 13 residues. The germline CDR1 and CDR2 sequences are SQVTM and ANQGSEA. The CDR3 loop is CSVGASIGETQYF. The CDR3 DNA sequence: TGCAGCGTTGGGGCTAGCATTGGGGAGACCCAGTACTTC.

This clonotype appeared many times. This rearrangement joins TRBV6-1 to TRBJ2-1, with 14 bases identical to TRBD2. This CDR3 has 19 residues. CDR1 and CDR2 from the germline V gene are MNHNS and SASEGT. V trimming: 1 base; J trimming: 7 bases; junction bases outside the gene matches: 12. CDR3 sequence (DNA): TGTGCCAGCAGTGAAGGTGGACTAGCGGGAGGAACCAAGGAAAATGAGCAGTTCTTC. It is translated as CASSEGGLAGGTKENEQFF.

Regarding this clonotype: At one end the junction does not follow the germline gene, possibly because of a read error. This chain joins TRBV19 and TRBJ2-6, with D maybe TRBD1 (5 bases). The germline CDR1 and CDR2 sequences are LNHDA and SQIVND (reference sequence). This CDR3 is built from 16 residues. CDR3: CASSIALGFGANVLTF. The CDR3 DNA reads as TGTGCCAGTAGTATAGCCCTGGGGTTTGGGGCCAACGTCCTGACCTTC. The full variable domain, its missing parts supplied by reference TRBV19 and TRBJ2-6, is DGGITQSPKYLFRKEGQNVTLSCEQNLNHDAMYWYRQDPGQGLRLIYYSQIVNDFQKGDIAEGYSVSREKKESFPLTVTSAQKNPTAFYLCASSIALGFGANVLTFGAGSRLTVL.

The sample holds many counts of this clonotype. CDR3 nucleotides: TGTGCCAGCAGCTTTGGTCAGGGGACCTACGAGCAGTACTTC. This gives the protein CASSFGQGTYEQYF. The chain combines TRBV5-6 with TRBJ2-7; tentatively, D is TRBD1 (6 bases). V was cut by 2 bases and J by 2 bases, with 11 bases left in between. The CDR3 extends over 14 amino acids. Germline V lookup: CDR1 SGHDT, CDR2 YYEEEE.

The genes are TRBV10-2 and TRBJ1-5; D might be TRBD1 (6 bases). The CDR3 consists of 16 residues. With 1 base removed from V and 7 bases from J, the gap between germline ends came to 17 bases. In germline, CDR1 is WSHSY, CDR2 SAAADI. CDR3 DNA sequence: TGCGCCAGCAGTGAGTTGGGGGGGGCGTTAGGACAGCCCCAGCATTTT. It yields the protein CASSELGGALGQPQHF.

This clonotype was picked up many times. The genes are TRBV28 and TRBJ2-1, with TRBD1 matching 10 bases. Trimming cost V 6 bases and J 6 bases; bases outside gene matches: 11. The germline V gene encodes CDR1 MDHEN and CDR2 SYDVKM. The CDR3 is 16 residues long. Here the CDR3 DNA reads TGTGCCAGCAGCCTCAAACCGGGACAGGGGACCAATGAGCAGTTCTTC. Its protein product is CASSLKPGQGTNEQFF.

This clonotype was recorded many times. The chain is built from TRBV20-1 and TRBJ1-1; unclear D gene. CDR3 length: 15 residues. Germline V CDR1 and CDR2: DFQATT, SNEGSKA (reference sequence). V was clipped by 5 bases and J by 5 bases, with 21 bases between them. CDR3 residues: CSAPIDGRGTTEAFF. The DNA of the CDR3 is TGCAGTGCTCCCATCGACGGACGGGGAACAACTGAAGCTTTCTTT.

This clonotype is deemed medium-sized (0.01 to 0.1%). The CDR3 region has the DNA TGTGCCAGCAAGCGTTCTGGGGCCAACGTCCTGACTTTC. Translation: CASKRSGANVLTF. V and J are TRBV28 and TRBJ2-6; D not resolved. This CDR3 spans 13 amino acids. CDR1 and CDR2 from the germline V gene are MDHEN and SYDVKM. The V end was cut by 7 bases, the J end by 1 base, with 5 bases between.

This clonotype was observed many times. This chain uses TRBV28 with TRBJ2-1; TRBD1 matches 10 bases. The CDR3 runs 16 residues. Trimming removed 5 bases from V and 7 bases from J; junction bases left unmatched: 11. Germline CDR1 reads MDHEN; CDR2 reads SYDVKM. CDR3 coding DNA: TGTGCCAGCAGTGCCGCCGGGACAGGGGAAATGAATGAGCAGTTCTTC. Translated: CASSAAGTGEMNEQFF.

This clonotype was counted a single time. The chain couples TRBV20-1 to TRBJ2-5; tentative D call: TRBD1 (6 bases). Germline V gene lookup returns CDR1 DFQATT and CDR2 SNEGSKA (reference sequence). The CDR3 runs 15 residues. Trimming cost V 1 base and J 9 bases, with 21 bases left between them. CDR3 loop: CSARGEGPFEGAQYF. The CDR3 DNA is TGCAGTGCTAGAGGAGAGGGGCCCTTCGAGGGGGCCCAGTACTTC.

This clonotype came up many times. V usage is TRBV13 and J usage is TRBJ1-4; D is ambiguous. The germline CDR1 and CDR2 sequences are PRHDT and FYEKMQ (reference sequence). The CDR3 sequence is 14 residues long. Trimming took off 5 bases at V and 8 bases at J, with 15 bases between the two ends. The CDR3 DNA reads TGTGCCAGCAGCCCCCGGACGGCGGGGGAAAAACTGTTTTTT. It codes for CASSPRTAGEKLFF.

Remarks on this clonotype: This may be a read error, as it is one base from a much larger clone. Since the CDR3 does not end with the conserved phenylalanine or tryptophan, this likely comes from a read error. The V call is TRBV28, the J call TRBJ1-1; TRBD1 aligns across 8 bases. The CDR3 spans 13 residues. Germline CDR1 is MDHEN and CDR2 is SYDVKM. The ends lost 3 bases at V and 5 bases at J; junction bases unmatched: 2. CDR3 sequence: CASSLQGATEAFL. CDR3 bases: TGTGCCAGCAGTTTGCAGGGGGCGACTGAAGCTTTCTTG.

Note on this clonotype: The junction departs from germline at one end; a sequencing error may be responsible. V gene TRBV7-9 combines with J gene TRBJ1-5; D remains unclear. The CDR3 totals 13 residues. Germline CDR1 is SEHNR and CDR2 is FQNEAQ (reference sequence). The CDR3: CASSRDSYQPQHF. The CDR3 DNA sequence: TGTGCCAGCAGTCGGGATAGCTATCAGCCCCAGCATTTT. The complete variable domain, with remaining parts taken from reference TRBV7-9 and TRBJ1-5, reads DTGVSQNPRHKITKRGQNVTFRCDPISEHNRLYWYRQTLGQGPEFLTYFQNEAQLEKSRLLSDRFSAERPKGSFSTLEIQRTEQGDSAMYLCASSRDSYQPQHFGDGTRLSIL.

The rearrangement joins TRBV27 to TRBJ2-5, with D perhaps matching TRBD1 (6 bases). The CDR3 spans 13 residues. V was pared by 5 bases and J by 5 bases, with 12 bases between. Germline CDR1 MNHEY, CDR2 SMNVEV (reference sequence). The CDR3 DNA follows: TGTGCCAGCAGTACCAGGGGTTCGGAGACCCAGTACTTC. Its protein product is CASSTRGSETQYF.

A note on this clonotype: Since the CDR3 does not end with the conserved phenylalanine or tryptophan, this likely comes from a read error. The DNA is omitted, as the CDR3 cannot be located on it reliably, and the CDR3 follows TCRdb's listing. The chain recombines TRBV7-8 with TRBJ2-1. The germline V gene has CDR1 SGHVS and CDR2 FQNEAQ. The CDR3 sequence runs 12 residues, both termini included. The CDR3 loop reads CASSLDTHEQSL.

This chain uses TRBV11-1 with TRBJ2-2; 8 positions agree with TRBD2. The CDR3 has 16 amino acids. V was clipped by 2 bases and J by 4 bases; unmatched bases: 6. Germline V gene lookup returns CDR1 SGHAT and CDR2 FQDESV (reference sequence). The CDR3 sequence is CASSLLLAGSTGELFF. The CDR3 DNA sequence: TGTGCCAGCAGCTTATTGTTAGCGGGATCCACCGGGGAGCTGTTTTTT. The variable domain in full, completed from reference TRBV11-1 and TRBJ2-2, reads EAEVAQSPRYKITEKSQAVAFWCDPISGHATLYWYRQILGQGPELLVQFQDESVVDDSQLPKDRFSAERLKGVDSTLKIQPAELGDSAMYLCASSLLLAGSTGELFFGEGSRLTVL.

The V and J genes are TRBV30 and TRBJ1-5; 10 bases line up with TRBD1. Germline V gene data show CDR1 as GTSNPN and CDR2 as SVGIG (reference sequence). The junction had 7 bases not matched to a gene; V was cut back by 5 bases and J by 6 bases. This CDR3 contains 14 residues. In DNA, the CDR3 is TGTGCCTGGTCCAGGGGACAGGGGATTCAGCCCCAGCATTTT. Its protein is CAWSRGQGIQPQHF.

Turning to this clonotype: The conserved phenylalanine or tryptophan normally closing the CDR3 is absent here, so this likely arose from a read error. This chain links TRBV6-5 with TRBJ2-3, with 8 nucleotides matching TRBD1. Germline CDR1 reads MNHEY; CDR2 reads SVGAGI. V dropped 8 bases and J dropped 4; count of bases not matched to a gene: 17. The CDR3 extends over 17 amino acids. CDR3 sequence (DNA): TGTGCCAGCGGTTCCGCGAGAGGACAGGGTGGCGCAGATACGCAGTATTCT. It encodes CASGSARGQGGADTQYS.